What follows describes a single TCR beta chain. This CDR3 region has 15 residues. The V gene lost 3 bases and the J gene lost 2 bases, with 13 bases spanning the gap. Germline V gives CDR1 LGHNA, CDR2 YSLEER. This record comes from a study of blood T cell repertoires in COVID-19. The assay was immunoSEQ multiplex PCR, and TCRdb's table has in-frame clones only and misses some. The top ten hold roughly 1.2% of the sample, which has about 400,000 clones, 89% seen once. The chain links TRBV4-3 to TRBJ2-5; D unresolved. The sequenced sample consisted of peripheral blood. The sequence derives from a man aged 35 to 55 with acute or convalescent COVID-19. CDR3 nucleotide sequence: TGCGCCAGCAGCCACCGACACTGGGTACAAGAGACCCAGTACTTC. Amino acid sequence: CASSHRHWVQETQYF.